This T cell receptor beta chain was profiled in a study of T cells after yellow fever vaccination. For the study at large: Libraries from low-cell-number fractions were prepared with the SMART-Seq v4 Ultra Low Input RNA kit.

TCRdb itself ran the 5' RACE reads through MiXCR, one entry per CDR3 protein. Of just under 600,000 distinct CDR3 sequences listed, roughly 12% are singletons. The table lists this clonotype with a few counts. CDR3 length: 15 residues. With V trimmed by 1 base and J by 5 bases, 7 bases remained unmatched. Germline CDR1 and CDR2: LGHNA and YSLEER. The TCR was taken from a man between 25 and 39 years old who received the YFV17D yellow fever vaccine. The rearrangement joins TRBV4-3 to TRBJ2-5, with TRBD2 matching over 7 bases. The sequences come from PBMCs, collected on the day of the yellow fever booster vaccination. For the CDR3, the DNA is TGCGCCAGCAGCCAAGGTACGGGCGGGAGTGAGACCCAGTACTTC. Amino acid sequence: CASSQGTGGSETQYF.